What follows are 25 T cell receptor beta chains derived from one specimen sequenced in a study of regulatory T cells in long-lasting Graves disease. Described time point: persistent/refractory GD, antithyroid drugs over 5 years with positive TRAb. The TCR library was made from RNA extracted from PBMCs. Both iRepertoire HTBI primers and Arm-PCR of CDR3 regions were used to build the TCR beta libraries. TCRdb re-called the multiplex PCR reads with MiXCR, one entry per CDR3 protein. This sample has 430,000 or so distinct CDR3 sequences; 20% to 25% occur once, and the top ten carry 13% to 15%. The material sequenced was peripheral blood mononuclear cells (PBMCs), taken when the disease was refractory, from a patient treated with antithyroid drugs. These receptors originate from a female donor with Graves disease.

The gene calls are TRBV5-1 and TRBJ2-3; 8 bases match TRBD2. This CDR3 has 14 residues. CDR1 is SGHRS and CDR2 is YFSETQ in the germline V gene. The V gene end was trimmed by 6 bases and the J gene end by 4 bases; junction bases not matched to a gene: 7. CDR3 bases: TGCGCCAGCAAGGACGGGAGGGCGGCAGATACGCAGTATTTT. It yields the protein CASKDGRAADTQYF.

This clonotype was seen repeatedly, ten times or more. This rearrangement joins TRBV12-3 or TRBV12-4 to TRBJ2-7, with D perhaps TRBD2 (8 bases). V shed 6 bases and J shed 2 bases, with 26 bases lying between them. This CDR3 has 18 amino acids. DNA for the CDR3: TGTGCCAGCAGCTCCCGGACAGGCGTACTAGCGGCGACCTACGAGCAGTACTTC. This sequence encodes CASSSRTGVLAATYEQYF.

The chain has TRBV18 and TRBJ1-3; no firm D call. Per germline, CDR1 KGHSH and CDR2 LQKENI. CDR3 length: 16 residues. V lost 5 bases and J lost 0, with 14 bases in between. The CDR3 is CASSRSTAGSGNTIYF. The CDR3 region has the DNA TGTGCCAGCTCAAGATCAACTGCGGGCTCTGGAAACACCATATATTTT. Full variable domain (outside the CDR3, taken from reference TRBV18 and TRBJ1-3): NAGVMQNPRHLVRRRGQEARLRCSPMKGHSHVYWYRQLPEEGLKFMVYLQKENIIDESGMPKERFSAEFPKEGPSILRIQQVVRGDSAAYFCASSRSTAGSGNTIYFGEGSWLTVV.

This chain connects TRBV28 to TRBJ2-1, with TRBD2 identical over 8 bases. The germline V gene encodes CDR1 MDHEN and CDR2 SYDVKM. Losses at the gene ends were 6 bases for V and 6 bases for J; bases not matched to a gene: 7. The CDR3 length is 14 residues. CDR3 sequence reads: CASSGTGTSNEQFF. Written as DNA, the CDR3 is TGTGCCAGCAGCGGAACCGGGACTAGCAATGAGCAGTTCTTC.

V usage is TRBV20-1 and J usage is TRBJ1-6; D is undetermined. V dropped 0 bases and J dropped 11 bases, with 17 bases sitting between them. The CDR3 sequence is 15 residues long. Germline V gene sequence: CDR1 DFQATT, CDR2 SNEGSKA (reference sequence). CDR3 loop: CSARDDSGVNPPLHF. The CDR3 DNA is TGCAGTGCTAGAGATGATTCGGGCGTAAATCCACCCCTCCACTTT.

This clonotype appeared a few times. The chain has TRBV5-1 and TRBJ2-7, with 7 bases that match TRBD1. The germline V gene encodes CDR1 SGHRS and CDR2 YFSETQ. The CDR3 has 15 residues. The ends lost 4 bases at V and 0 bases at J; junction bases unmatched: 7. The CDR3 spells CASSTPGQHSYEQYF. The CDR3 DNA reads as TGCGCCAGCAGCACCCCGGGACAGCACTCCTACGAGCAGTACTTC.

This clonotype has at least ten counts. V and J are TRBV2 and TRBJ2-7; 10 bases match TRBD2. Germline V gene sequence: CDR1 SNHLY, CDR2 FYNNEI. V shed 3 bases and J 3 bases; nucleotides not matched to a gene: 5. There are 15 residues in the CDR3. The CDR3 nucleotides are TGTGCCAGCAGTGACCCTAGCGGGAGAAACTACGAGCAGTACTTC. Its protein product is CASSDPSGRNYEQYF.

The chain employs TRBV25-1 and TRBJ2-7; TRBD1 agrees at 7 bases. The CDR3 covers 13 residues. V shed 7 bases and J 3 bases; nucleotides not matched to a gene: 6. Germline V gene sequence: CDR1 MGHDK, CDR2 SYGVNS. CDR3 in DNA: TGTGCCAGCAAGGATGACAGGGTCTACGAGCAGTACTTC. It yields the protein CASKDDRVYEQYF.

This clonotype turned up a few times. The chain recombines TRBV24-1 with TRBJ2-7; 7 bases map to TRBD1. Per the germline V gene, CDR1 is KGHDR and CDR2 is SFDVKD. The J segment lost 2 bases and the V segment lost 7 bases, leaving 7 bases of the junction unmatched. The CDR3 has 14 residues. The CDR3 loop is CATSTGQPPYEQYF. The CDR3 DNA reads as TGTGCCACCAGCACGGGACAGCCACCCTACGAGCAGTACTTC.

This clonotype occurred many times. The chain uses TRBV7-2 and TRBJ1-1; D is uncertain. The V end was cut by 0 bases, the J end by 0 bases, with 5 bases between. The CDR3 is 14 amino acids. The V gene's germline CDR1 is SGHTA and CDR2 FQGNSA. As DNA, the CDR3 is TGTGCCAGCAGCTTAGCGCGGGTGAACACTGAAGCTTTCTTT. It translates to CASSLARVNTEAFF.

In regard to this clonotype: A single base separates this from a much larger clone, so it may be a read error. The V gene is TRBV6-1, the J gene TRBJ2-7, with D possibly matching TRBD1 (5 bases). This CDR3 spans 13 amino acids. Germline assignment: CDR1 MNHNS and CDR2 SASEGT. CDR3 in DNA: TGTGCCAGCGTTCAGGGTCAGCTCTACGGGCAGTACTTC. It yields the protein CASVQGQLYGQYF.

This clonotype was recorded a few times. The chain recombines TRBV7-2 with TRBJ2-7; D uncertain. Between the trimmed V and J ends, which lost 5 bases and 4 bases, there was a span of 15 bases. This CDR3 contains 14 residues. Germline assignment: CDR1 SGHTA and CDR2 FQGNSA. The CDR3 loop is CASSPPESPYEQYF. The CDR3 DNA reads TGTGCCAGCAGCCCACCGGAGAGCCCGTACGAGCAGTACTTC. The variable domain in full, with the rest retrieved from reference TRBV7-2 and TRBJ2-7, is GAGVSQSPSNKVTEKGKDVELRCDPISGHTALYWYRQSLGQGLEFLIYFQGNSAPDKSGLPSDRFSAERTGGSVSTLTIQRTQQEDSAVYLCASSPPESPYEQYFGPGTRLTVT.

This rearrangement joins TRBV20-1 to TRBJ1-4, with D possibly matching TRBD1 (6 bases). CDR3 length equals 13 residues. Germline lookup yields CDR1 DFQATT and CDR2 SNEGSKA (reference sequence). Trimming took 6 bases from V and 7 from J, leaving 15 bases between them. The CDR3, as DNA: TGCAGTGCCCACCCGGGGGGCAGTGAAAAACTGTTTTTT. Translation gives CSAHPGGSEKLFF.

Concerning this clonotype: This likely came from a read error, as a far larger clone is one base away. V usage is TRBV27 and J usage is TRBJ1-5; 7 nucleotides agree with TRBD1. Germline V lookup: CDR1 MNHEY, CDR2 SMNVEV (reference sequence). The CDR3 runs 15 residues. Here the CDR3 reads CASSRGQDSNRPQHF. CDR3 DNA sequence: TGTGCCAGCAGTCGTGGACAGGATAGCAATCGGCCCCAGCATTTT.

The rearrangement uses TRBV7-3 and TRBJ2-2, with D perhaps matching TRBD1 (6 bases). Per the germline V gene, CDR1 is SGHTA and CDR2 is FQGTGA. The CDR3 is made up of 14 amino acids. The V end lost 5 bases, the J end lost 2 bases, and 9 bases lay between the germline ends. DNA of the CDR3: TGTGCCAGCAGCCGGGGACATAACACCGGGGAGCTGTTTTTT. Its protein is CASSRGHNTGELFF. Together with reference TRBV7-3 and TRBJ2-2, the CDR3 gives the full variable domain: GAGVSQTPSNKVTEKGKYVELRCDPISGHTALYWYRQSLGQGPEFLIYFQGTGAADDSGLPNDRFFAVRPEGSVSTLKIQRTERGDSAVYLCASSRGHNTGELFFGEGSRLTVL.

This clonotype has at least ten counts. CDR3 protein: CALSGTQIGTGELFF. DNA for the CDR3: TGTGCCTTATCGGGGACCCAGATCGGCACCGGGGAGCTGTTTTTT. V usage is TRBV2 and J usage is TRBJ2-2, with D perhaps TRBD1 or TRBD2 (5 bases each). V was shortened by 11 bases and J by 4 bases, with 20 bases between the two germline ends. CDR1 and CDR2 (germline): SNHLY, FYNNEI. This CDR3 has 15 residues.

This clonotype came up many times. The V and J genes are TRBV12-3 or TRBV12-4 and TRBJ1-5; weak D call: TRBD1 (5 bases). The V gene lost 1 base and the J gene lost 4 bases, with 8 bases spanning the gap. The CDR3 length is 14 residues. In DNA form, the CDR3 reads TGTGCCAGCAGTTTAGGGGACCCTAATCAGCCCCAGCATTTT. Translated: CASSLGDPNQPQHF.

This clonotype was picked up many times. V and J are TRBV12-3 or TRBV12-4 and TRBJ1-6, with TRBD1 as a possible D gene (5 bases). With 3 bases removed from V and 9 bases from J, the gap between germline ends came to 15 bases. The CDR3 length is 15 residues. The CDR3 region has the DNA TGTGCCAGCAGTTTGCAGGGATCAAGGTCTTCACCCCTCCACTTT. Amino acids: CASSLQGSRSSPLHF.

This clonotype was counted many times. The chain is built from TRBV28 and TRBJ2-4, with D unclear. The CDR3 totals 15 residues. The germline CDR1 and CDR2 sequences are MDHEN and SYDVKM. The V end lost 6 bases, the J end lost 2 bases, and 14 bases lay between the germline ends. The CDR3 nucleotides read TGTGCCAGCAGGCCACGCAGTGGGTCCAAAAACATTCAGTACTTC. Its protein is CASRPRSGSKNIQYF. Using reference TRBV28 and TRBJ2-4 for the parts outside the CDR3, the full variable domain is DVKVTQSSRYLVKRTGEKVFLECVQDMDHENMFWYRQDPGLGLRLIYFSYDVKMKEKGDIPEGYSVSREKKERFSLILESASTNQTSMYLCASRPRSGSKNIQYFGAGTRLSVL.

This clonotype was observed a single time. A junction end diverges from the germline sequence, so it may reflect a read error. The gene calls are TRBV28 and TRBJ2-7; 9 bases align to TRBD2. Germline V gene sequence: CDR1 MDHEN, CDR2 SYDVKM. The CDR3 has 14 residues. The CDR3 nucleotides read TGTGCCGGCAGCCTAGCGGGACCCCCCTACGAGCAGTACTTC. Translation: CAGSLAGPPYEQYF.

The chain has TRBV11-2 and TRBJ1-5; D unresolved. The CDR3 is made up of 13 amino acids. Trimming cost V 0 bases and J 9 bases, with 9 bases left between them. Germline CDR1 reads SGHAT; CDR2 reads FQNNGV. The DNA for the CDR3 is TGTGCCAGCAGCTTAGATCCGGACCGGCCCCAGCATTTT. Translation gives CASSLDPDRPQHF. Using reference TRBV11-2 and TRBJ1-5 for the parts outside the CDR3, the full variable domain is EAGVAQSPRYKIIEKRQSVAFWCNPISGHATLYWYQQILGQGPKLLIQFQNNGVVDDSQLPKDRFSAERLKGVDSTLKIQPAKLEDSAVYLCASSLDPDRPQHFGDGTRLSIL.

The chain joins TRBV12-3 or TRBV12-4 to TRBJ1-1; possible D gene TRBD1, 6 bases. The CDR3 contains 17 residues. Trimming left V 3 bases short and J 6 bases short, with 23 bases between. CDR3: CASSFTWTESRRAEAFF. In DNA form, the CDR3 reads TGTGCCAGCAGTTTCACTTGGACAGAGTCAAGGAGGGCTGAAGCTTTCTTT.

This sequence joins TRBV4-1 and TRBJ1-1; D is unresolved. The CDR3 has 14 residues. The germline gives CDR1 MGHRA, CDR2 YSYEKL. Trimming took 1 base from V and 5 from J, leaving 11 bases between them. The CDR3 DNA reads TGCGCCAGCAGCCAAGGCCAAGAAAGGACTGAAGCTTTCTTT. This codes for CASSQGQERTEAFF.

This clonotype was detected many times. This rearrangement joins TRBV2 to TRBJ2-7; 7 bases are shared with TRBD2. The junction had 13 bases not matched to a gene; V was cut back by 5 bases and J by 6 bases. CDR3 length: 15 residues. In germline, CDR1 is SNHLY, CDR2 FYNNEI. The CDR3 is CASSSSSGGGSEQYF. CDR3 DNA sequence: TGTGCCAGCAGTTCTTCTAGCGGCGGAGGAAGCGAGCAGTACTTC.

This clonotype was seen at least ten times. J is TRBJ2-5 and V is TRBV14, with 9 positions matching TRBD2. CDR3 length: 16 residues. Losses at the gene ends were 3 bases for V and 1 base for J; bases not matched to a gene: 6. Per the germline V gene, CDR1 is SGHDN and CDR2 is FVKESK. The CDR3 nucleotides are TGTGCCAGCAGCCAGTGGGCTAGCGGGACCCAAGAGACCCAGTACTTC. This sequence encodes CASSQWASGTQETQYF.